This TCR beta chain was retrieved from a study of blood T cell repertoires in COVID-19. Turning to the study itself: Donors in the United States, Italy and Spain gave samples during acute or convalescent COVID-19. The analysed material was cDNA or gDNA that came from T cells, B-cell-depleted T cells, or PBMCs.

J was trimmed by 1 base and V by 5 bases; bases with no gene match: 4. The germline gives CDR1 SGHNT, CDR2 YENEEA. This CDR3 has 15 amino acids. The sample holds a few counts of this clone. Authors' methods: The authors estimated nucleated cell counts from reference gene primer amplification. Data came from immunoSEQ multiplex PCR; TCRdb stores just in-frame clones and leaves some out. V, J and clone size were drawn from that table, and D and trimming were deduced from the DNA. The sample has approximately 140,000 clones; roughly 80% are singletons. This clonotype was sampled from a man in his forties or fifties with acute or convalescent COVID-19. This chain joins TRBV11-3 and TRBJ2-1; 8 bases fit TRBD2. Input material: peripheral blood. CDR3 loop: CASSPSGLSYNEQFF. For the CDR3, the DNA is TGTGCCAGCAGCCCTAGCGGGCTATCCTACAATGAGCAGTTCTTC.